These T cell receptor beta chains were read from a single sample in a study of blood T cell repertoires in COVID-19. The data were produced by immunoSEQ multiplex PCR, yet TCRdb's version contains in-frame clones alone and is incomplete. The repertoire holds a few hundred thousand clones, 80% to 90% seen once, with less than 2.5% in the top ten. The sequencing sample was made of PBMCs or T cells enriched from blood (not recorded which). Receptors originate from a man aged 35 to 55 in a cohort exposed to, infected with or recovered from COVID-19 (not recorded which). Both conserved end residues are part of each CDR3. Fields, in order: V gene, J gene, clone size, D gene, CDR3 DNA, CDR3 protein. A D gene is named only where the DNA matches it firmly. Clone size is shown for a subset of rows, as once, few, many or a class of expanded clone.

>TRBV10-1|TRBJ1-1|-|-
TGCGCCAGCAGTGAGTCGCAGATTATGAACACTGAAGCTTTCTTT
CASSESQIMNTEAFF
>TRBV7-9|TRBJ2-3|-|TRBD2
TGTGCCAGCAGGTGGACTAGCGGGGCCCCCACAGATACGCAGTATTTT
CASRWTSGAPTDTQYF
>TRBV11-3|TRBJ1-6|-|-
TGTGCCAGCAGCTATTCGGGAAATTCACCCCTCCACTTT
CASSYSGNSPLHF
>TRBV7-8|TRBJ1-5|-|-
TGTGCCAGCAGCGAAGACCAGGTTCAGCCCCAGCATTTT
CASSEDQVQPQHF
>TRBV21-1|TRBJ1-5|-|-
TGTGCCAGCAGGGGGACAGGGTTTAGCAATCAGCCCCAGCATTTT
CASRGTGFSNQPQHF
>TRBV7-2|TRBJ2-1|-|TRBD1
TGTGCCAGCAGCTTTCAGGGGGCAAACTACAATGAGCAGTTCTTC
CASSFQGANYNEQFF
>TRBV28|TRBJ1-5|-|TRBD1
TGTGCCAGCAGCACAACAGGGGTTGCCAATCAGCCCCAGCATTTT
CASSTTGVANQPQHF
>TRBV4-2|TRBJ1-3|once|-
TGTGCCAGCAGCCAAACACAGGGAATTGACGGAAACACCATATATTTT
CASSQTQGIDGNTIYF
>TRBV9|TRBJ2-5|-|TRBD2
TGTGCCAGCAGCGTAGGTCCCCTACCCGGGACTAGCCTCGAGACCCAGTACTTC
CASSVGPLPGTSLETQYF
>TRBV12-5|TRBJ2-1|-|TRBD2
TGTGCTAGTGGTTTGGACGGGAGGGCTTCGGATGAGCAGTTCTTC
CASGLDGRASDEQFF
>TRBV28|TRBJ2-1|-|TRBD1
TGTGCCAGCAGTCCCTCGGGACAGGGCTACAATGAGCAGTTCTTC
CASSPSGQGYNEQFF
>TRBV2|TRBJ1-2|-|TRBD1
TGTGCCAGCAGTGGGGGACAGGGTACAGCTGGCTACACCTTC
CASSGGQGTAGYTF
>TRBV5-6|TRBJ1-5|-|-
TGTGCCAGGAGGGCCAATCAGCCCCAGCATTTT
CARRANQPQHF
>TRBV18|TRBJ2-1|-|TRBD2
TGTGCCAGCTCACCACCCGGACTAGCGGAGAACAATGAGCAGTTCTTC
CASSPPGLAENNEQFF
>TRBV25-1|TRBJ1-1|-|-
TGTGCCAGCAGTGAAAATAACCCCGTCGGAGACACTGAAGCTTTCTTT
CASSENNPVGDTEAFF
>TRBV3-1/TRBV3-2|TRBJ2-3|once|TRBD2
TGTGCCAGCAGCAGAGCCGGGACTAGCAGCACAGATACGCAGTATTTT
CASSRAGTSSTDTQYF
>TRBV7-2|TRBJ2-1|once|TRBD1
TGTGCCAGCAGTTTACAGGGGGTTAACAATGAGCAGTTCTTC
CASSLQGVNNEQFF
>TRBV2|TRBJ1-6|-|-
TGTGCCAGCAGTCTCAATTCACCCCTCCACTTT
CASSLNSPLHF
>TRBV19|TRBJ2-5|-|TRBD1
TGTGCCAGTAGTAGACAGGGGCAAGAGACCCAGTACTTC
CASSRQGQETQYF
>TRBV28|TRBJ1-2|-|-
TGTGCCAGCAGTCCCGGCGGGGGGCCTAACTATGGCTACACCTTC
CASSPGGGPNYGYTF
>TRBV19|TRBJ1-1|-|-
TGTGCCAGTAGTTTTCAGGGGAACGTAGCTTTCTTT
CASSFQGNVAFF
>TRBV18|TRBJ2-3|once|TRBD2
TGTGCCAGCTCACTAGATCCACTAGCGGGAGGGCATAACACAGATACGCAGTATTTT
CASSLDPLAGGHNTDTQYF